Following are 8 T cell receptor beta chains from one sample sequenced in a study of OX40 agonist ivuxolimab in advanced cancers. Assay used: immunoSEQ multiplex PCR; TCRdb lists only in-frame clones, some missing. The sample yields about 69,000 clones, approximately 80% seen once. This material consisted of CD4+ or CD8+ T cells sorted from blood, taken in a trial of the OX40 agonist ivuxolimab. These TCRs come from an adult with an advanced solid tumor such as melanoma, head and neck, liver or kidney cancer.

V usage is TRBV6-1 and J usage is TRBJ2-2; TRBD1 aligns across 9 bases. Germline V gives CDR1 MNHNS, CDR2 SASEGT. J was trimmed by 7 bases and V by 5 bases; bases with no gene match: 5. The CDR3 totals 14 residues. The DNA of the CDR3 is TGTGCCAGCAGTAGACAGGGGGAAAACGGGGAGCTGTTTTTT. This translates into CASSRQGENGELFF.

The rearrangement links TRBV2 to TRBJ2-5, with D hard to call. The J call may be faulty, since TRBJ2-7 better matches the DNA end. The CDR3 contains 12 residues. CDR1 and CDR2 from the germline V gene are SNHLY and FYNNEI. The CDR3 protein is CASSKGLYEQYF. CDR3 in DNA: TGTGCCAGCAGTAAGGGTCTCTACGAGCAGTACTTC.

This clone was picked up a small number of times. This chain's CDR3 is CASSQETRPWDTQYF. The CDR3 DNA follows: TGTGCCAGCAGCCAAGAAACTAGACCTTGGGATACGCAGTATTTT. The rearrangement uses TRBV4-2 and TRBJ2-3; possible D gene TRBD2, 5 bases. The V end lost 0 bases, the J end lost 6 bases, and 13 bases lay between the germline ends. Germline V CDR1 and CDR2: LGHNA, YNFKEQ. CDR3 length equals 15 residues.

J is TRBJ1-1 and V is TRBV25-1; the D gene is possibly TRBD1 (5 bases). The ends were cut back, 6 bases at V and 1 base at J, with 21 bases in the middle. Germline-derived CDR1 and CDR2 are MGHDK and SYGVNS. This CDR3 has 17 amino acids. The CDR3 is CASSGVRGPLTNTEAFF. The DNA of the CDR3 is TGTGCCAGCAGCGGGGTCCGGGGACCTCTTACGAACACTGAAGCTTTCTTT.

This sequence joins TRBV7-9 and TRBJ1-4, with D perhaps matching TRBD1 (5 bases). Germline V gives CDR1 SEHNR, CDR2 FQNEAQ (reference sequence). Trimming removed 5 bases from V and 6 bases from J, with 13 bases in between. The CDR3 sequence is 14 residues long. The CDR3 is CASSRGGTDEKLFF. CDR3 coding DNA: TGTGCCAGCAGCCGGGGGGGTACGGATGAAAAACTGTTTTTT.

The chain combines TRBV7-3 with TRBJ2-3, with no clear D. CDR3 size: 12 residues. CDR1 SGHTA and CDR2 FQGTGA come from the germline V gene. V lost 5 bases, J lost 6 bases, and 9 bases lay in between. CDR3 amino acids: CASSRDGDTQYF. The CDR3 DNA reads as TGTGCCAGCAGCCGAGACGGGGATACGCAGTATTTT.

This clone has only one observation. The chain carries TRBV4-2 and TRBJ2-1; D may correspond to TRBD1 or TRBD2 (6 bases each). Germline-derived CDR1 and CDR2 are LGHNA and YNFKEQ. The CDR3 contains 15 residues. V lost 4 bases and J lost 2, with 12 bases in between. The CDR3 spells CASSPGGGAYNEQFF. DNA for the CDR3: TGTGCCAGCAGCCCAGGAGGGGGAGCCTACAATGAGCAGTTCTTC.

The chain recombines TRBV4-2 with TRBJ2-5; unclear D gene. CDR1 and CDR2 (germline): LGHNA, YNFKEQ. Trimming took off 0 bases at V and 5 bases at J, with 7 bases between the two ends. The CDR3 has 13 amino acids. The CDR3 here is CASSQEGRETQYF. The CDR3 DNA follows: TGTGCCAGCAGCCAAGAGGGTCGGGAGACCCAGTACTTC.